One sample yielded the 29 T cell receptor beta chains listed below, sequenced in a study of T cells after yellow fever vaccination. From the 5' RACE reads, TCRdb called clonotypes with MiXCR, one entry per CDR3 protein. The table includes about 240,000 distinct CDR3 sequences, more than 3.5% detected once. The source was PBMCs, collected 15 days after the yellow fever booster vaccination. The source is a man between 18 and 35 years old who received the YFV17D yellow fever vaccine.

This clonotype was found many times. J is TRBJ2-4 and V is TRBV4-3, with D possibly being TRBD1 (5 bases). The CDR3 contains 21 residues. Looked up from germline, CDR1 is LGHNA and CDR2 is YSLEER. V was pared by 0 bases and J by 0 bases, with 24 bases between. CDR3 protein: CASSQDPALGIGATAKNIQYF. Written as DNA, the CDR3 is TGCGCCAGCAGCCAAGATCCGGCATTGGGGATAGGGGCAACAGCCAAAAACATTCAGTACTTC.

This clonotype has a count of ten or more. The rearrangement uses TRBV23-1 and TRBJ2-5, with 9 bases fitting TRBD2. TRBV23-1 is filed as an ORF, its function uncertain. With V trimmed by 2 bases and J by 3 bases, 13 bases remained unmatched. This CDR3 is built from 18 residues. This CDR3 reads CASSQNSEGSSGEETQYF. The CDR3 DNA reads TGCGCCAGCAGTCAAAACTCGGAGGGGTCTAGCGGGGAAGAGACCCAGTACTTC.

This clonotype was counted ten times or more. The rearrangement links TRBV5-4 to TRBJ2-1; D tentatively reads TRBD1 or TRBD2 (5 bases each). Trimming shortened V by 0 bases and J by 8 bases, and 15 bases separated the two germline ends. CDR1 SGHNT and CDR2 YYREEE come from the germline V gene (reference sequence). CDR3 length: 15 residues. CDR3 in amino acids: CASSLGGSPSYEQFF. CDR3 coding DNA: TGTGCCAGCAGCTTGGGGGGGAGCCCGTCTTATGAGCAGTTCTTC.

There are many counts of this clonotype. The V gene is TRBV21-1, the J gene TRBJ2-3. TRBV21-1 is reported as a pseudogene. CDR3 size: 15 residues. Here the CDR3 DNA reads TGTGCCAGCAGCAAATCCAACCCAATACCAGATACGCAGTATTTT. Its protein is CASSKSNPIPDTQYF.

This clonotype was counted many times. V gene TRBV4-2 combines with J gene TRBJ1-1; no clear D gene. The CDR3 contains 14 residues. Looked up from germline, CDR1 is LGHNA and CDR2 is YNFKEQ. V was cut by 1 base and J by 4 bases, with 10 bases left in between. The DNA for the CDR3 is TGTGCCAGCAGCCAAGCCAATCAGCGCACTGAAGCTTTCTTT. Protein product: CASSQANQRTEAFF.

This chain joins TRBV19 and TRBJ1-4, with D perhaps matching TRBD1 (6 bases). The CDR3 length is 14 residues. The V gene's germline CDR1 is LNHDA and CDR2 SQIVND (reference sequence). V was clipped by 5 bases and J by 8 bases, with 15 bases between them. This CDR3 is CASSFGGAREKLFF. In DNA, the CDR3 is TGTGCCAGTAGTTTCGGGGGGGCGCGCGAAAAACTGTTTTTT. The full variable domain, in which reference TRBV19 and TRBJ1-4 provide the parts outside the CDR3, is DGGITQSPKYLFRKEGQNVTLSCEQNLNHDAMYWYRQDPGQGLRLIYYSQIVNDFQKGDIAEGYSVSREKKESFPLTVTSAQKNPTAFYLCASSFGGAREKLFFGSGTQLSVL.

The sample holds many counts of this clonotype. CDR3 region: CSARGWTVGETQYF. For the CDR3, the DNA is TGCAGTGCTAGAGGGTGGACCGTTGGGGAGACCCAGTACTTC. V usage is TRBV20-1 and J usage is TRBJ2-5; D gene uncertain. CDR3 length equals 14 residues. Germline values: CDR1 DFQATT, CDR2 SNEGSKA (reference sequence). Trimming removed 1 base at V and 5 bases at J, with 14 bases between.

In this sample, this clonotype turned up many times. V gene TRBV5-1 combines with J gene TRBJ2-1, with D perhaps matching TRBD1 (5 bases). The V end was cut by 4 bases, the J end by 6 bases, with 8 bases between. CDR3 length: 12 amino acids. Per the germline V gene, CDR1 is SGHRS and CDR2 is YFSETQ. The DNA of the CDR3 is TGCGCCAGCAGCGACAGTTTCAATGAGCAGTTCTTC. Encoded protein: CASSDSFNEQFF.

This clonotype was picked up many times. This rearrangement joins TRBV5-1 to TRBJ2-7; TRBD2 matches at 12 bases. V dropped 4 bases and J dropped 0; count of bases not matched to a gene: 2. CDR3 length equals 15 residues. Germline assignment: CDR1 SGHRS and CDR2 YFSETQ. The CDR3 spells CASSRLAGDSYEQYF. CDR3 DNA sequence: TGCGCCAGCAGCCGACTAGCGGGGGACTCCTACGAGCAGTACTTC.

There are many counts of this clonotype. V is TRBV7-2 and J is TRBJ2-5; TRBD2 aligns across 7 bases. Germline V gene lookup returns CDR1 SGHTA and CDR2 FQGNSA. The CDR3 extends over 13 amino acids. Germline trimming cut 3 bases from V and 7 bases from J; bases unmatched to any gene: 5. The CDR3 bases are TGTGCCAGCAGCTTCGGGACGGGGGGGACCCAGTACTTC. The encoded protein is CASSFGTGGTQYF.

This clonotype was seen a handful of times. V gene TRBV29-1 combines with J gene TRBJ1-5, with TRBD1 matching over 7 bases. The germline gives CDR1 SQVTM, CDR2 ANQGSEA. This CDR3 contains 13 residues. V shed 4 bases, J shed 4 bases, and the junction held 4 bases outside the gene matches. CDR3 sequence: CSVVGQANQPQHF. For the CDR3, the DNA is TGCAGCGTTGTCGGACAGGCAAATCAGCCCCAGCATTTT.

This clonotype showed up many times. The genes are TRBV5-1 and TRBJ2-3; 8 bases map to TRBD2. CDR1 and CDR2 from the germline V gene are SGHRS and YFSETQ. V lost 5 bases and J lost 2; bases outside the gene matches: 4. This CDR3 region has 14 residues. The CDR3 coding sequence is TGCGCCAGCAGTTCAGCGGGGGACACAGATACGCAGTATTTT. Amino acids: CASSSAGDTDTQYF.

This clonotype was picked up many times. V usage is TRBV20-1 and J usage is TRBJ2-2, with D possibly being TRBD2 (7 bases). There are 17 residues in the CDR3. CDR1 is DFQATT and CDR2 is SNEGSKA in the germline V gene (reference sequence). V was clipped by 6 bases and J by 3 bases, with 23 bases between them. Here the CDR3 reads CSAKGVARGRDTGELFF. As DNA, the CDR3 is TGCAGTGCCAAGGGGGTTGCGAGGGGGAGGGACACCGGGGAGCTGTTTTTT.

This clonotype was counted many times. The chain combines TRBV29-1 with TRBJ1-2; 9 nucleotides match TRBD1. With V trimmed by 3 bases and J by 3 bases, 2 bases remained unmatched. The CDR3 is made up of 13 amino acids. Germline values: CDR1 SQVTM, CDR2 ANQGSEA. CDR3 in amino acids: CSVDGQGHYGYTF. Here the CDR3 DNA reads TGCAGCGTTGACGGACAGGGGCACTATGGCTACACCTTC.

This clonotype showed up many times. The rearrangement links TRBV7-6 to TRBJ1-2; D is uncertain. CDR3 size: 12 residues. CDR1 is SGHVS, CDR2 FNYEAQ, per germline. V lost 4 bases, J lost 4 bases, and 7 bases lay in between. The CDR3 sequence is CASSSNLYGYTF. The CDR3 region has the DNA TGTGCCAGCAGCTCTAATCTCTATGGCTACACCTTC.

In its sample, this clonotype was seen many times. CDR3 region: CASSPGGTPPVETQYF. The DNA for the CDR3 is TGTGCCAGCAGCCCGGGGGGGACACCTCCCGTGGAGACCCAGTACTTC. V gene TRBV11-2 combines with J gene TRBJ2-5; 8 nucleotides line up with TRBD2. This CDR3 region has 16 residues. Germline assignment: CDR1 SGHAT and CDR2 FQNNGV. The trim removed 5 bases at V and 5 bases at J, leaving 13 bases unmatched.

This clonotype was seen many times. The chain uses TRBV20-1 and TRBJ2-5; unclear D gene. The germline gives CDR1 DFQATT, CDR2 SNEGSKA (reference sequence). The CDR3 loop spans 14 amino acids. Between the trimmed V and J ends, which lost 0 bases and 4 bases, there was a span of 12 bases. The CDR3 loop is CSARDRVKRETQYF. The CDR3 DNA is TGCAGTGCTAGAGATAGGGTGAAACGAGAGACCCAGTACTTC.

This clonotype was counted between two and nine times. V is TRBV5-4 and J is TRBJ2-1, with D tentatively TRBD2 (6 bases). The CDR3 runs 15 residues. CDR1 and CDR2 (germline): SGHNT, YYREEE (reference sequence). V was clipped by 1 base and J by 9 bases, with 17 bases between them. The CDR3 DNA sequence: TGTGCCAGCAGCTTGAGTCTTGGCGGGGCCGGTGAGCAGTTCTTC. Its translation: CASSLSLGGAGEQFF.

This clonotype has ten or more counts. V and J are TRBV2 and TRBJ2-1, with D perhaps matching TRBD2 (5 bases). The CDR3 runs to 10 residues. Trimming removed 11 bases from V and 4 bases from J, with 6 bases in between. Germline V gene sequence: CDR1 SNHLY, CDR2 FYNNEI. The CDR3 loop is CAGEYNEQFF. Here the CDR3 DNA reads TGTGCCGGGGAGTACAATGAGCAGTTCTTC.

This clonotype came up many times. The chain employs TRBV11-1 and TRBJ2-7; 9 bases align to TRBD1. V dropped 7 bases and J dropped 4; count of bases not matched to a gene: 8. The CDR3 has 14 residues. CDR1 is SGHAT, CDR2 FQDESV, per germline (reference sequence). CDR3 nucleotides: TGTGCCAGCACTAAGGACAGGGGAACGTACGAGCAGTACGTC. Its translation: CASTKDRGTYEQYV.

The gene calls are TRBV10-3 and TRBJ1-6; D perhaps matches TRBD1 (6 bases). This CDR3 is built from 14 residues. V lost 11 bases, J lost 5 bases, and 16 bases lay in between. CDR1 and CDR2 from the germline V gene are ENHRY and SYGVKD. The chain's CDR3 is CAVRRQADNSPLHF. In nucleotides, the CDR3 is TGTGCCGTAAGACGACAGGCCGATAATTCACCCCTCCACTTT.

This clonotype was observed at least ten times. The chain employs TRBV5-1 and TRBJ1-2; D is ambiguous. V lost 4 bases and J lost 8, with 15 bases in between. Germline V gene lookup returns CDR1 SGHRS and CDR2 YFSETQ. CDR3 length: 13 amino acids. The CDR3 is CASSQIEGGGYTF. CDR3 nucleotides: TGCGCCAGCAGCCAGATCGAGGGCGGCGGCTACACCTTC.

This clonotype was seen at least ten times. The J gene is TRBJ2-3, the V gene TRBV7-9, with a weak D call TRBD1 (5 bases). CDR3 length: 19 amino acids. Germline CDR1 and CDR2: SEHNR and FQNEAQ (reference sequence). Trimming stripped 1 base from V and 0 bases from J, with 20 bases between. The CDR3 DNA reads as TGTGCCAGCAGCTTAGTTTACGCGGTCAGGACAACTAGCACAGATACGCAGTATTTT. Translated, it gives CASSLVYAVRTTSTDTQYF.

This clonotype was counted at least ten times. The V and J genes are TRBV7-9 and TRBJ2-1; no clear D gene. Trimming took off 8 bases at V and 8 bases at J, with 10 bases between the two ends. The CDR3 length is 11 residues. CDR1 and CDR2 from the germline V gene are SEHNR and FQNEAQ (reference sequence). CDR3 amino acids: CASEGNYEQFF. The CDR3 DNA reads TGTGCCAGCGAAGGTAACTATGAGCAGTTCTTC.

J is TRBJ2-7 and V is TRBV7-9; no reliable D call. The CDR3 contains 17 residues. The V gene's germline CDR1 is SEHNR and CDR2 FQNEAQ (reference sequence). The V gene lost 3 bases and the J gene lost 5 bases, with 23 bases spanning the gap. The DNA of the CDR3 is TGTGCCAGCAGCTTTGTCCTGACTCATTCGGGTTTTAACGAGCAGTACTTC. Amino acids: CASSFVLTHSGFNEQYF.

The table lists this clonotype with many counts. The chain's CDR3 is CASSQGGSSYNEQFF. Written as DNA, the CDR3 is TGCGCCAGCAGCCAAGGGGGGAGCTCCTACAATGAGCAGTTCTTC. The rearrangement uses TRBV4-3 and TRBJ2-1; D assignment may be TRBD1 or TRBD2 (5 bases each). The germline V gene has CDR1 LGHNA and CDR2 YSLEER. Trimming shortened V by 1 base and J by 0 bases, and 7 bases separated the two germline ends. This CDR3 is 15 amino acids long.

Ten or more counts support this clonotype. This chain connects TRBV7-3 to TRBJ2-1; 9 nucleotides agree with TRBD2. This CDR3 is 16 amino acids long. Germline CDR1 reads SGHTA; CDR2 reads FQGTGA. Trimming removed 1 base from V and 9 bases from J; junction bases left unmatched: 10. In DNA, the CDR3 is TGTGCCAGCAGCTTAATGAGCGGGGGGAAGTTCGTTGAGCAGTTCTTC. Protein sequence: CASSLMSGGKFVEQFF. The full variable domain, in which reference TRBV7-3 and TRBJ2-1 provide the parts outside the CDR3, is GAGVSQTPSNKVTEKGKYVELRCDPISGHTALYWYRQSLGQGPEFLIYFQGTGAADDSGLPNDRFFAVRPEGSVSTLKIQRTERGDSAVYLCASSLMSGGKFVEQFFGPGTRLTVL.

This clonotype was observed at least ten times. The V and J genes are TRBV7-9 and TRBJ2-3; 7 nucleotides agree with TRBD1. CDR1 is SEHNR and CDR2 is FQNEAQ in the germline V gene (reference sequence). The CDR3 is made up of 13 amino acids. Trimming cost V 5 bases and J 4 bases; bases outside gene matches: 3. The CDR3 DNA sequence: TGTGCCAGCAGCCCTCAGGGGGCAGATACGCAGTATTTT. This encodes CASSPQGADTQYF.

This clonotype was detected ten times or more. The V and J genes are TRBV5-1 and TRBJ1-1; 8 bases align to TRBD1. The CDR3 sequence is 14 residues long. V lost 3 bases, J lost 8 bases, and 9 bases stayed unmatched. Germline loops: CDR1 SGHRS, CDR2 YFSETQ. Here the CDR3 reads CASSSGQGLSEAFF. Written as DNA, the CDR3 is TGCGCCAGCAGCTCCGGACAGGGACTTTCCGAAGCTTTCTTT.